Sequencing of this TCR beta chain was carried out in a study of blood T cells in healthy people across ages. Study-wide findings and caveats: The unsorted PBMCs prevented any conclusive comparison of naive versus antigen-experienced cells. Researchers judged that diversity estimates from one million T cells fell short of true values.

This CDR3 region has 14 residues. Looked up from germline, CDR1 is SGDLS and CDR2 is YYNGEE. Trimming stripped 3 bases from V and 0 bases from J, with 10 bases between. Each sample had at least 6 million PBMCs isolated. A second PCR, run for roughly 7 to 11 cycles, used a sample-barcoded 5' primer plus a J-beta primer mix. A 12-random-nucleotide template-switch adaptor tagged each cDNA molecule. A single record per CDR3 protein comes from TCRdb applying MiXCR to the 5' RACE reads. The table includes some 920,000 distinct CDR3 sequences, roughly half detected once. For this clonotype: Its target is not known.

This TCR was sampled from a woman in her fifties or sixties in good health. This chain uses TRBV9 with TRBJ2-7, with D possibly matching TRBD1 (6 bases). The sample consisted of blood. The CDR3 nucleotides read TGTGCCAGCAGCGGGGGGCTAAACTCCTACGAGCAGTACTTC. It yields the protein CASSGGLNSYEQYF.